These T cell receptor beta chains were read from a single sample in a study. TCRdb analysed the RT-PCR reads with MiXCR anew, one entry per CDR3 protein. The table shows about 680,000 distinct CDR3 sequences, with over 12% occurring only once. Input material: memory CD4+ T cells from blood. The receptors here all came from a female donor in good health, serving as a healthy control. CDR3s include the opening cysteine and the closing phenylalanine or tryptophan. The D gene is left open where the match is weak. Rows give clone size only sometimes, using once, few, many, or a class for an expanded clone.

V gene: TRBV7-2; D gene: NA; clone size: many; J gene: TRBJ2-5; CDR3 protein: CASSPGRNQETQYF; CDR3 DNA: TGTGCCAGCAGCCCCGGACGGAACCAAGAGACCCAGTACTTC
V gene: TRBV7-2; D gene: NA; clone size: many; J gene: TRBJ2-1; CDR3 protein: CASSLARLDEQFF; CDR3 DNA: TGTGCCAGCAGCTTGGCACGACTAGATGAGCAGTTCTTC
V gene: TRBV4-1; D gene: NA; clone size: many; J gene: TRBJ1-6; CDR3 protein: CASSQDNGGENSPLHF; CDR3 DNA: TGCGCCAGCAGCCAAGATAACGGCGGTGAGAATTCACCCCTCCACTTT
V gene: TRBV2; D gene: NA; clone size: few; J gene: TRBJ2-1; CDR3 protein: CASRAEAYNEQFF; CDR3 DNA: TGTGCCAGCAGGGCTGAGGCGTACAATGAGCAGTTCTTC
V gene: TRBV6-5; D gene: TRBD1; clone size: few; J gene: TRBJ1-2; CDR3 protein: CASSYRQGRKDGYTF; CDR3 DNA: TGTGCCAGCAGTTACAGACAGGGGAGGAAGGATGGCTACACCTTC
V gene: TRBV20-1; D gene: NA; clone size: NA; J gene: TRBJ2-2; CDR3 protein: CSAHAGGTNTGELFF; CDR3 DNA: TGCAGTGCTCATGCAGGCGGGACGAACACCGGGGAGCTGTTTTTT
V gene: TRBV3-1; D gene: NA; clone size: many; J gene: TRBJ2-1; CDR3 protein: CASSQDLRDADHNEQFF; CDR3 DNA: TGTGCCAGCAGCCAAGATCTCAGGGACGCCGATCACAATGAGCAGTTCTTC
V gene: TRBV10-3; D gene: TRBD1; clone size: few; J gene: TRBJ2-7; CDR3 protein: CAITPGQGAGPGEQYF; CDR3 DNA: TGTGCCATCACCCCGGGACAGGGAGCGGGGCCTGGCGAGCAGTACTTC
V gene: TRBV5-1; D gene: TRBD1; clone size: many; J gene: TRBJ1-1; CDR3 protein: CASSTAQGVNTEAFF; CDR3 DNA: TGCGCCAGCAGCACAGCACAGGGGGTGAACACTGAAGCTTTCTTT
V gene: TRBV20-1; D gene: NA; clone size: few; J gene: TRBJ2-1; CDR3 protein: CSAGGSFNEQFF; CDR3 DNA: TGCAGTGCTGGAGGCAGTTTCAATGAGCAGTTCTTC
V gene: TRBV7-3; D gene: NA; clone size: many; J gene: TRBJ1-1; CDR3 protein: CASSLTGARGTEAFF; CDR3 DNA: TGTGCCAGCAGCTTAACAGGGGCGAGGGGCACTGAAGCTTTCTTT
V gene: TRBV5-1; D gene: NA; clone size: NA; J gene: TRBJ2-3; CDR3 protein: CASSLGREAERTDTQYF; CDR3 DNA: TGCGCCAGCAGCTTGGGCAGGGAAGCCGAACGCACAGATACGCAGTATTTT
V gene: TRBV7-7; D gene: NA; clone size: NA; J gene: TRBJ2-3; CDR3 protein: CASSLEVGGYTQYF; CDR3 DNA: TGTGCTAGCAGCTTAGAAGTAGGCGGTTATACGCAGTATTTT
V gene: TRBV7-2; D gene: TRBD2; clone size: NA; J gene: TRBJ2-5; CDR3 protein: CASSLLASGETQYF; CDR3 DNA: TGTGCCAGCAGCTTACTCGCTAGCGGAGAGACCCAGTACTTC
V gene: TRBV9; D gene: NA; clone size: many; J gene: TRBJ2-3; CDR3 protein: CASSVGGGGADTQYF; CDR3 DNA: TGTGCCAGCAGCGTTGGAGGGGGGGGCGCAGATACGCAGTATTTT
V gene: TRBV3-1; D gene: NA; clone size: few; J gene: TRBJ2-5; CDR3 protein: CASNRDLQETQYF; CDR3 DNA: TGTGCCAGCAATAGGGACCTGCAAGAGACCCAGTACTTC
V gene: TRBV5-5; D gene: NA; clone size: once; J gene: TRBJ1-1; CDR3 protein: CASSLLVEGEAFF; CDR3 DNA: TGTGCCAGCAGCTTATTGGTTGAGGGTGAAGCTTTCTTT
V gene: TRBV20-1; D gene: NA; clone size: NA; J gene: TRBJ1-1; CDR3 protein: CSARKVVTRTEAFF; CDR3 DNA: TGCAGTGCCCGGAAGGTGGTTACAAGAACTGAAGCTTTCTTT
V gene: TRBV20-1; D gene: NA; clone size: NA; J gene: TRBJ1-5; CDR3 protein: CSASRGGNNQPQHF; CDR3 DNA: TGCAGTGCTAGTCGAGGGGGGAACAATCAGCCCCAGCATTTT
V gene: TRBV4-1; D gene: TRBD1; clone size: few; J gene: TRBJ2-1; CDR3 protein: CASRLTGTASNEQFF; CDR3 DNA: TGCGCCAGCAGGTTGACAGGGACCGCCTCCAATGAGCAGTTCTTC